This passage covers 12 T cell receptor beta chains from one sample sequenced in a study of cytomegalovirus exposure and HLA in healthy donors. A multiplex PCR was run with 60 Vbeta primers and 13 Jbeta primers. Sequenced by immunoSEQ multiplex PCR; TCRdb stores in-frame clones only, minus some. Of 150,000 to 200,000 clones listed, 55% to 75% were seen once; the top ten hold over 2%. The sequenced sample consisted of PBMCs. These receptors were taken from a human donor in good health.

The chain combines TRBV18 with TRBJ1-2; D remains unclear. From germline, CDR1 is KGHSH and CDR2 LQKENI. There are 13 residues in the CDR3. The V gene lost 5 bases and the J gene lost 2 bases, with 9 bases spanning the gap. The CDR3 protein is CASSIDGNYGYTF. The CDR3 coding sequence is TGTGCCAGCTCAATAGACGGGAACTATGGCTACACCTTC.

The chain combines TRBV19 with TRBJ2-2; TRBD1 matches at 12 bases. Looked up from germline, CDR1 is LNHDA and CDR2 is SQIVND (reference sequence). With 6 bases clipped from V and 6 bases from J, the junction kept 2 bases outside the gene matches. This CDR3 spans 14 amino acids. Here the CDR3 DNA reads TGTGCCAGTAGCGGGACAGGGGGCCCCGGGGAGCTGTTTTTT. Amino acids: CASSGTGGPGELFF.

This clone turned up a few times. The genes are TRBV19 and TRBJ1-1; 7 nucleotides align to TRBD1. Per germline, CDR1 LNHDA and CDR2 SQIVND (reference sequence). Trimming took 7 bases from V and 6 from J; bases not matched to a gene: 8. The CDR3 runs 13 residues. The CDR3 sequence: CASTTTGSSEAFF. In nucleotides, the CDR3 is TGTGCCAGTACTACGACAGGGAGTTCTGAAGCTTTCTTT.

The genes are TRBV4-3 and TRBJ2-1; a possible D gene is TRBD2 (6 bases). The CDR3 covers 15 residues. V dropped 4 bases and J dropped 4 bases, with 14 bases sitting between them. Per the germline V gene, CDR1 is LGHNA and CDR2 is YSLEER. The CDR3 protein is CASSPGGVAYNEQFF. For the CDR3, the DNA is TGCGCCAGCAGCCCAGGAGGGGTAGCTTACAATGAGCAGTTCTTC.

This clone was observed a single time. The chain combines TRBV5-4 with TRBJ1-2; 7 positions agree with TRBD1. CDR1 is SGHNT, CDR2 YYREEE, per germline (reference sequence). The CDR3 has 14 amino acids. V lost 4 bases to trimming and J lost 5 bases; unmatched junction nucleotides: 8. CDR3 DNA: TGTGCCAGCAGCACAGGGACAGTAAATTATGGCTACACCTTC. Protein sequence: CASSTGTVNYGYTF.

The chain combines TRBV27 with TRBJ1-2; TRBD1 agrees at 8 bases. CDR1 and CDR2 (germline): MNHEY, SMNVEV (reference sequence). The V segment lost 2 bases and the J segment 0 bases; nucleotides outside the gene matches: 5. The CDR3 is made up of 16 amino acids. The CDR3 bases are TGTGCCAGCAGTTTACAGGGGGCAGCTACTAACTATGGCTACACCTTC. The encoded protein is CASSLQGAATNYGYTF.

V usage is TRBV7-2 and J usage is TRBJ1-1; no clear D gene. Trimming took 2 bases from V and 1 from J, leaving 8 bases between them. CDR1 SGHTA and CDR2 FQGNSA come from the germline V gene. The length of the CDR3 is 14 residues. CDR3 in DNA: TGTGCCAGCAGCTTAAGAGGGCGGAACACTGAAGCTTTCTTT. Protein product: CASSLRGRNTEAFF. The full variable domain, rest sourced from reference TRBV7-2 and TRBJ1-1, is GAGVSQSPSNKVTEKGKDVELRCDPISGHTALYWYRQSLGQGLEFLIYFQGNSAPDKSGLPSDRFSAERTGGSVSTLTIQRTQQEDSAVYLCASSLRGRNTEAFFGQGTRLTVV.

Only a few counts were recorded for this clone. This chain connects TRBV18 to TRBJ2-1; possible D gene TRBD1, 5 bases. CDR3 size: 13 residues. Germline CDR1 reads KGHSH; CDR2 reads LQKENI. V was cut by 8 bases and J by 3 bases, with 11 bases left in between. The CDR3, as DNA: TGTGCCAGCGCGAAGGGGCTCTACAATGAGCAGTTCTTC. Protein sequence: CASAKGLYNEQFF.

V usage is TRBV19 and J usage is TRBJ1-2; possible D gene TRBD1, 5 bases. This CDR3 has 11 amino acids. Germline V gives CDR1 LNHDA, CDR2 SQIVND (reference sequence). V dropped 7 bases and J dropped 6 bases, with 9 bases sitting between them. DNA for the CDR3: TGTGCCAGTAACGGGGGAAATGGCTACACCTTC. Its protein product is CASNGGNGYTF.

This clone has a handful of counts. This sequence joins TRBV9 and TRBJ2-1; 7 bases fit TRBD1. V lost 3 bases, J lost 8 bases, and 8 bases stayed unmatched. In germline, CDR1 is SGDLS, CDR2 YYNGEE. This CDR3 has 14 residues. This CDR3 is CASSARQGIDEQFF. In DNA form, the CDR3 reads TGTGCCAGCAGCGCGAGACAGGGTATAGATGAGCAGTTCTTC.

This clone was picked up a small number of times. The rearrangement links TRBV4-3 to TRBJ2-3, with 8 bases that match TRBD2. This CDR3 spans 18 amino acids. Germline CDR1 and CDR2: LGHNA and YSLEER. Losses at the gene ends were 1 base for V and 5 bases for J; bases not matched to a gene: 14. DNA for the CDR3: TGCGCCAGCAGCCAAGGTGGGGGTGCAGCGGGGGCTGGAGATACGCAGTATTTT. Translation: CASSQGGGAAGAGDTQYF.

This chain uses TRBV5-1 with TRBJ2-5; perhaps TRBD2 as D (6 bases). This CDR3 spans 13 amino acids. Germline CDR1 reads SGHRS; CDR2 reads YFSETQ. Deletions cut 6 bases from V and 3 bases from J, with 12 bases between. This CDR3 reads CASKDPGEETQYF. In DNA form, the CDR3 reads TGCGCCAGCAAGGATCCGGGAGAAGAGACCCAGTACTTC.